The following is a T cell receptor (beta chain) sequence with its context. In the authors' workflow: Amplification with reference gene primers provided the estimates of nucleated cell counts. Profiled with immunoSEQ multiplex PCR; TCRdb holds only in-frame clones, not every one. D and trimming were read from the DNA, whereas the V and J calls and clone size are those reported in that table. The data contain roughly 300,000 clones, 85% of them singletons. Assignments of participants to cohorts depended upon their own reported clinical history. Recovered participants had two consecutive negative NP/OP PCR tests, healthcare professional clearance, or symptom resolution. This sample was taken from a study of blood T cell repertoires in COVID-19. The wider study: Researchers got acute and convalescent COVID-19 samples from the United States, Italy and Spain.

The V end lost 4 bases, the J end lost 2 bases, and 12 bases lay between the germline ends. Germline CDR1 reads SGHTA; CDR2 reads FQGTGA. The CDR3 covers 14 residues. This sequence was found in a woman aged 45-65 years who had recovered from COVID-19. The chain uses TRBV7-3 and TRBJ2-7, with D hard to call. Sequences were obtained from PBMCs or T cells enriched from blood (not recorded which). CDR3 sequence reads: CASSSFEAPYEQYF. The CDR3 nucleotides are TGTGCCAGCAGCTCCTTCGAAGCTCCCTACGAGCAGTACTTC.